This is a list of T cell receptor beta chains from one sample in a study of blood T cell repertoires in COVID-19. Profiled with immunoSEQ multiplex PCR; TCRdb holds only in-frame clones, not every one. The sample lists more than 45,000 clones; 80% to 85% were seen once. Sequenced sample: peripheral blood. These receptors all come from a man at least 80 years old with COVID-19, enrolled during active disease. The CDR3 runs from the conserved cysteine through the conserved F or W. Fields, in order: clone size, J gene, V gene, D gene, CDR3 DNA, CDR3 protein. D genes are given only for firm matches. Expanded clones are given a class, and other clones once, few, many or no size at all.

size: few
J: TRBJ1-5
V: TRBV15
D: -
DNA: TGTGCCACCAGCAGAGATCAGTTATATAGCAATCAGCCCCAGCATTTT
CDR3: CATSRDQLYSNQPQHF

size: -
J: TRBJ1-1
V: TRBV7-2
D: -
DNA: TGTGCCAGCAGCCCACAGATGAACACTGAAGCTTTCTTT
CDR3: CASSPQMNTEAFF

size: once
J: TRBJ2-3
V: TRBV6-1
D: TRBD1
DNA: TGTGCCAGCAGTGAACCGGGACAGGGCACAGATACGCAGTATTTT
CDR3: CASSEPGQGTDTQYF

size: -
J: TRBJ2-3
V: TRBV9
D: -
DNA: TGTGCCAGCAGTCCCCTGAGGGGGAGCACAGATACGCAGTATTTT
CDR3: CASSPLRGSTDTQYF

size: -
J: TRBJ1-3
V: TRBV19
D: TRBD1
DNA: TGTGCCAGTAGCCCCACGCCCGACAGGGTAAGAAGAAACACCATATATTTT
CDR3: CASSPTPDRVRRNTIYF

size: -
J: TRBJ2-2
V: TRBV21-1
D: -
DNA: TGTGCCAGCAGCAAAGAGCGGGGCGCAGACGTTCCCGGGGAGCTGTTTTTT
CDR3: CASSKERGADVPGELFF

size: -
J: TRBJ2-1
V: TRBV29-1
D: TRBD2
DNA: TGCAGCGTTGAAGTGGCTAGCGGGGTGAACCAGTTCTTC
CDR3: CSVEVASGVNQFF

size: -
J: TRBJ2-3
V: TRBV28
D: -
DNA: TGTGCCAGCAGTTTCGGACAGAGCATTTCAGATACGCAGTATTTT
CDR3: CASSFGQSISDTQYF

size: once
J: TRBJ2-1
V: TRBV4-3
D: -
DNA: TGCGCCAGCAGCCATGAGGGGACAAGCTCCTACAATGAGCAGTTCTTC
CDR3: CASSHEGTSSYNEQFF

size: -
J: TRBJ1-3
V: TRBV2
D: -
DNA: TGTGCCAGCAGCGCGGACAGTCGCTCTGGAAACACCATATATTTT
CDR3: CASSADSRSGNTIYF

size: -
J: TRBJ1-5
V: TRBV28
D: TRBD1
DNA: TGTGCCAGCAGCCTCGACACGGACAGGGGAGGATGGGTTTTT
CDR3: CASSLDTDRGGWVF

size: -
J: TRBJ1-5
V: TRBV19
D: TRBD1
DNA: TGTGCCAGTAGTAGGGACAGGGGGGCTTTCAATCAGCCCCAGCATTTT
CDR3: CASSRDRGAFNQPQHF

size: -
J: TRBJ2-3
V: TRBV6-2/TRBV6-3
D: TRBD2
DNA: TGTGCCAGCAGTACTGGACTAGCAGATACGCAGTATTTT
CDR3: CASSTGLADTQYF

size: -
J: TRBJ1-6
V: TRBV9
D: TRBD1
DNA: TGTGCCAGCAGCCCTCGGGACAGGAATTCACCCCTCCACTTT
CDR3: CASSPRDRNSPLHF